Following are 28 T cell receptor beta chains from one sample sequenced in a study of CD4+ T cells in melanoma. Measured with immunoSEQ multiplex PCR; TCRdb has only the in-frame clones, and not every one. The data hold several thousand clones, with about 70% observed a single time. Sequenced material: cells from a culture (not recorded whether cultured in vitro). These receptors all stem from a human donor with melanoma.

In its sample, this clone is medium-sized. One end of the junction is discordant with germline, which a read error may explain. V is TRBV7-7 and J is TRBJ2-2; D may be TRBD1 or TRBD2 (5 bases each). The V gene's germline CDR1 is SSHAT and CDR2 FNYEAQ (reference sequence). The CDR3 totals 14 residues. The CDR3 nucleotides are TGTGCTAGCAGCTTAGCCACGGGACCCGGGGAGCTGTTTTTT. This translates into CASSLATGPGELFF.

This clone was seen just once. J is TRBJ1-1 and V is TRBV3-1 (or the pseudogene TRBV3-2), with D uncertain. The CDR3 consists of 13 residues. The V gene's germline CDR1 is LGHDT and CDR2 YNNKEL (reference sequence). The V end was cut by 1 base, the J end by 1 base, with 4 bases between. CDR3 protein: CASSQGRNTEAFF. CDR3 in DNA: TGTGCCAGCAGCCAAGGCAGGAACACTGAAGCTTTCTTT.

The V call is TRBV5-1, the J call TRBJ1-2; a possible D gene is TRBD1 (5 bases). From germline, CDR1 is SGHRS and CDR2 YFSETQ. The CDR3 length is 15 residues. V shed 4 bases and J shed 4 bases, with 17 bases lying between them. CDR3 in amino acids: CASSQGRQISYGYTF. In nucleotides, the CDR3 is TGCGCCAGCAGCCAGGGAAGACAGATTTCCTATGGCTACACCTTC. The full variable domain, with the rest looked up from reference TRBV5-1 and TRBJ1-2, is KAGVTQTPRYLIKTRGQQVTLSCSPISGHRSVSWYQQTPGQGLQFLFEYFSETQRNKGNFPGRFSGRQFSNSRSEMNVSTLELGDSALYLCASSQGRQISYGYTFGSGTRLTVV.

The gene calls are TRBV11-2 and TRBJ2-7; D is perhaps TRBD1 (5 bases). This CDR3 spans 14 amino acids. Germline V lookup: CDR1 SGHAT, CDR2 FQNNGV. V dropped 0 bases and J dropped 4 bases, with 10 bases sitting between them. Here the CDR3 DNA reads TGTGCCAGCAGCTTAGATTTAGCAGGGTACGAGCAGTACTTC. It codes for CASSLDLAGYEQYF.

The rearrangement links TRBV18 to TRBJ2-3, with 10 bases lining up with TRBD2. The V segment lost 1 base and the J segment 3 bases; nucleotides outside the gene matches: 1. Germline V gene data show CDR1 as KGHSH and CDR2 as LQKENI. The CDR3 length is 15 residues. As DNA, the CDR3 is TGTGCCAGCTCACCACTAGCGGGGGGAACAGATACGCAGTATTTT. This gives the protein CASSPLAGGTDTQYF.

CDR3 region: CASSLGQGIRYEQYF. CDR3 nucleotide sequence: TGTGCCAGCAGTTTAGGACAGGGAATCCGGTACGAGCAGTACTTC. The rearrangement joins TRBV2 to TRBJ2-7; 8 nucleotides align to TRBD1. This CDR3 is 15 amino acids long. Looked up from germline, CDR1 is SNHLY and CDR2 is FYNNEI. Germline trimming cut 5 bases from V and 4 bases from J; bases unmatched to any gene: 10.

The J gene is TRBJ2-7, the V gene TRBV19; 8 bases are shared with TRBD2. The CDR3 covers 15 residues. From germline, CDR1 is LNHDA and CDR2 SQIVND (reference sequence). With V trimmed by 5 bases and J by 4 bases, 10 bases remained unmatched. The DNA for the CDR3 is TGTGCCAGTAGTCCCCATCATGCGGGGGGATACGAGCAGTACTTC. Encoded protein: CASSPHHAGGYEQYF.

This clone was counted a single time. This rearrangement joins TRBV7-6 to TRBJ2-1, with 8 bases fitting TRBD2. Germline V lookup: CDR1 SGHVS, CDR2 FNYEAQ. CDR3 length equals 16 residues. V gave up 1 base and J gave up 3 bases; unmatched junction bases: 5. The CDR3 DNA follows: TGTGCCAGCAGCTTAGTATCGAGCGGGGGCTACAATGAGCAGTTCTTC. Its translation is CASSLVSSGGYNEQFF.

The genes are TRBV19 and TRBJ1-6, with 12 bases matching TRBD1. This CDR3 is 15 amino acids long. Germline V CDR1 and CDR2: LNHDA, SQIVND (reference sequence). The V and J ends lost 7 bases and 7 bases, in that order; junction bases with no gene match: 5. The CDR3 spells CASKRGQGANSPLHF. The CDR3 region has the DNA TGTGCCAGTAAGAGGGGACAGGGGGCGAATTCACCCCTCCACTTT.

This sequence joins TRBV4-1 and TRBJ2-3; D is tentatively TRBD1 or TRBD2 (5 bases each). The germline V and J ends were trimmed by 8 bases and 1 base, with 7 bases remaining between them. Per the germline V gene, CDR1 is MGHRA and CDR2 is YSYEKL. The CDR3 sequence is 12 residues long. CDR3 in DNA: TGCGCCAGCGAGGGACGCACAGATACGCAGTATTTT. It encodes CASEGRTDTQYF.

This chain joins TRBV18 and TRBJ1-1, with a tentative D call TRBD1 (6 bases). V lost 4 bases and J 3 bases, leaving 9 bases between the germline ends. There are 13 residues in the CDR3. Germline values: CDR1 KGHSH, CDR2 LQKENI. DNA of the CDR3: TGTGCCAGCTCACGGGACACTTACACTGAAGCTTTCTTT. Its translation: CASSRDTYTEAFF. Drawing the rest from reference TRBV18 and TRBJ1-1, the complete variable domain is NAGVMQNPRHLVRRRGQEARLRCSPMKGHSHVYWYRQLPEEGLKFMVYLQKENIIDESGMPKERFSAEFPKEGPSILRIQQVVRGDSAAYFCASSRDTYTEAFFGQGTRLTVV.

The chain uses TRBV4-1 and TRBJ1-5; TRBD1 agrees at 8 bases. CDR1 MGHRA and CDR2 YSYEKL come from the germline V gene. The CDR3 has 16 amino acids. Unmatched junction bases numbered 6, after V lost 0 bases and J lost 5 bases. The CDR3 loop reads CASSQDVGTGYQPQHF. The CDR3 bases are TGCGCCAGCAGCCAAGATGTGGGGACAGGTTATCAGCCCCAGCATTTT.

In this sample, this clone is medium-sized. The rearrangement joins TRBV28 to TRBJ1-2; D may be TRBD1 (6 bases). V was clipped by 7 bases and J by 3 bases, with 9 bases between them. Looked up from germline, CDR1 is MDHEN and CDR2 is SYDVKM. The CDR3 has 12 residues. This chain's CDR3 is CASTTGYYGYTF. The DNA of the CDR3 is TGTGCCAGCACTACAGGGTACTATGGCTACACCTTC.

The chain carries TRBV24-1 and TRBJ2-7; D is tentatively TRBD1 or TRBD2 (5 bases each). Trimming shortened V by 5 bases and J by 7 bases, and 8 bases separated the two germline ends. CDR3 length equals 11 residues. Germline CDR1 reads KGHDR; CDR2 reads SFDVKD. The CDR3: CATSGGREQYF. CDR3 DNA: TGTGCCACCAGTGGGGGACGTGAGCAGTACTTC.

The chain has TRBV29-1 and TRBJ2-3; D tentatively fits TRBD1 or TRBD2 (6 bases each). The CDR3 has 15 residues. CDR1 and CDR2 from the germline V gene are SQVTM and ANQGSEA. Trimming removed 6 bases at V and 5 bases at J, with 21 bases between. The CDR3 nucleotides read TGCAGCGTCCTAACGACAGGCGGGATGGAAGATACGCAGTATTTT. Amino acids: CSVLTTGGMEDTQYF.

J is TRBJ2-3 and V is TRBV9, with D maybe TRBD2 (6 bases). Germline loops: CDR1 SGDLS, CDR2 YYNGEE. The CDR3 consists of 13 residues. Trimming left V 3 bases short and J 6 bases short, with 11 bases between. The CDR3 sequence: CASSEGLFDTQYF. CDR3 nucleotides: TGTGCCAGCAGCGAGGGACTTTTCGATACGCAGTATTTT.

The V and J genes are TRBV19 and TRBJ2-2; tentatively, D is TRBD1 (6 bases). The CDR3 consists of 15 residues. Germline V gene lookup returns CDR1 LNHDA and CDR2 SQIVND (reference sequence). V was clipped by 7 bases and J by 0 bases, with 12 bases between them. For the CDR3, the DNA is TGTGCCAGTACTACAGGGTTTTCGAACACCGGGGAGCTGTTTTTT. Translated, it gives CASTTGFSNTGELFF.

The CDR3 sequence is CASSETGVFQPQHF. The CDR3 nucleotides read TGTGCCAGCAGCGAGACAGGGGTGTTTCAGCCCCAGCATTTT. This chain uses TRBV9 with TRBJ1-5; 8 bases are a match to TRBD1. The CDR3 contains 14 residues. CDR1 is SGDLS, CDR2 YYNGEE, per germline. V dropped 3 bases and J dropped 6; count of bases not matched to a gene: 5.

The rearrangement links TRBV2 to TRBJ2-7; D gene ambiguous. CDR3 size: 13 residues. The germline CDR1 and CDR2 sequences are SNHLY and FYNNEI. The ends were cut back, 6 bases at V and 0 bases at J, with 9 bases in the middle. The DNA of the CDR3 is TGTGCCAGCAGGAACTGGGTCTCCTACGAGCAGTACTTC. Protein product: CASRNWVSYEQYF.

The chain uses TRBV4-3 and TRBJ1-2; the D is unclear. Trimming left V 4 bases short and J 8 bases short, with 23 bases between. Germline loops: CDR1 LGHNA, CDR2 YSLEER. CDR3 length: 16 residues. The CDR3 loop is CASSRIATRNGEGYTF. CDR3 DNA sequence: TGCGCCAGCAGCCGCATCGCGACCAGGAATGGTGAGGGCTACACCTTC.

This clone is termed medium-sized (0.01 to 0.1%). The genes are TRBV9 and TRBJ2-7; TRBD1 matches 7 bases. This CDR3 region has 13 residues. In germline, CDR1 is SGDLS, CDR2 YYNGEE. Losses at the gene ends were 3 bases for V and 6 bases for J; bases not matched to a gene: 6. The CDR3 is CASSGTYRGEQYF. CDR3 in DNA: TGTGCCAGCAGCGGAACCTACAGGGGCGAGCAGTACTTC.

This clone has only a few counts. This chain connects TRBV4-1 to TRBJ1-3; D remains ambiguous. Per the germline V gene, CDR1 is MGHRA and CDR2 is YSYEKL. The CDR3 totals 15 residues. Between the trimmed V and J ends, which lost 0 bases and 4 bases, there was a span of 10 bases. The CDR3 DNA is TGCGCCAGCAGCCAAGAGGACCGACGAGGAAACACCATATATTTT. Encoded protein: CASSQEDRRGNTIYF.

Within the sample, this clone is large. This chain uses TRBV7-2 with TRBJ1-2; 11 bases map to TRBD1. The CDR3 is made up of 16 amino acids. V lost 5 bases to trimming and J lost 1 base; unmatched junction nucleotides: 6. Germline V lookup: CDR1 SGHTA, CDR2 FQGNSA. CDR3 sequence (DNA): TGTGCCAGCAGCAAAGGGACAGGGGGATATAACTATGGCTACACCTTC. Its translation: CASSKGTGGYNYGYTF.

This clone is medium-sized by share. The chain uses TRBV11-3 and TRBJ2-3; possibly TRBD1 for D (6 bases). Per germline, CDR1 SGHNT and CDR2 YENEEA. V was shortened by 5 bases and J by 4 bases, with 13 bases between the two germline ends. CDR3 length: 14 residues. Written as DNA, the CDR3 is TGTGCCAGCAGCGGAAGGACAGAGCCAGATACGCAGTATTTT. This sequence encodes CASSGRTEPDTQYF.

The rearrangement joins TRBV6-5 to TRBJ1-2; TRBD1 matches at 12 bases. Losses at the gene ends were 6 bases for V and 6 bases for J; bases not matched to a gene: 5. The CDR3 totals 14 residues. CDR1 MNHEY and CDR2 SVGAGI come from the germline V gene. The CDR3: CASSGTGGLNGYTF. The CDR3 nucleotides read TGTGCCAGCAGCGGGACAGGGGGCCTAAATGGCTACACCTTC.

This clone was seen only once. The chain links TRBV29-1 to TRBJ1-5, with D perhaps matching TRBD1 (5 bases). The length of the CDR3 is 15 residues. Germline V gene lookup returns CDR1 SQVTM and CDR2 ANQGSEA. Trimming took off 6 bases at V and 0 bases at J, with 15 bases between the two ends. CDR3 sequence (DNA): TGCAGCGTCGGGCTCCAGGGTGATAGCAATCAGCCCCAGCATTTT. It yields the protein CSVGLQGDSNQPQHF.

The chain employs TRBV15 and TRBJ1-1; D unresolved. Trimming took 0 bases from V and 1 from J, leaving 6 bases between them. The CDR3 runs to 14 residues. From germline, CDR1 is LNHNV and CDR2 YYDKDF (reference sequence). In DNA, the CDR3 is TGTGCCACCAGCAGAGATGGGCGGAACACTGAAGCTTTCTTT. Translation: CATSRDGRNTEAFF.

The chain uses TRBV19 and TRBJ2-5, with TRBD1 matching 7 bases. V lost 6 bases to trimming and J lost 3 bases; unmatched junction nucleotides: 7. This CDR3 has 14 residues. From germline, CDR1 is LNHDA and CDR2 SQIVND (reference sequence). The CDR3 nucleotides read TGTGCCAGTAGCCCGCAGGGGGTAGAAGAGACCCAGTACTTC. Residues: CASSPQGVEETQYF.